Following are 12 T cell receptor beta chains from one sample sequenced in a study of blood T cell repertoires in COVID-19. Sequenced by immunoSEQ multiplex PCR; TCRdb stores in-frame clones only, minus some. The sample has 400,000 to 450,000 clones, 90% seen once. Sequenced: PBMCs or T cells enriched from blood (not recorded which). These receptors came from a young man who had recovered from COVID-19.

The CDR3 loop is CASSVRTGELFF. In nucleotides, the CDR3 is TGTGCCAGCTCCGTGAGGACCGGGGAGCTGTTTTTT. J is TRBJ2-2 and V is TRBV18, with D hard to call. V shed 6 bases and J shed 5 bases, with 7 bases lying between them. The CDR3 has 12 residues. The germline gives CDR1 KGHSH, CDR2 LQKENI. The variable domain in full, with the rest retrieved from reference TRBV18 and TRBJ2-2, is NAGVMQNPRHLVRRRGQEARLRCSPMKGHSHVYWYRQLPEEGLKFMVYLQKENIIDESGMPKERFSAEFPKEGPSILRIQQVVRGDSAAYFCASSVRTGELFFGEGSRLTVL.

This clone was observed a single time. CDR3 sequence (DNA): TGTGCCAGCAGCTTACACCGGGGGAACACTGAAGCTTTCTTT. Its protein product is CASSLHRGNTEAFF. V and J are TRBV7-3 and TRBJ1-1; no definite D call. The CDR3 has 14 residues. Trimming took 2 bases from V and 1 from J, leaving 8 bases between them. CDR1 is SGHTA, CDR2 FQGTGA, per germline.

The chain carries TRBV6-5 and TRBJ2-3, with TRBD2 identical over 7 bases. J lost 1 base, V lost 10 bases, and 8 bases had no gene match. Germline assignment: CDR1 MNHEY and CDR2 SVGAGI. The CDR3 length is 14 residues. The CDR3 here is CATGGSGGTDTQYF. In DNA form, the CDR3 reads TGTGCCACCGGCGGGAGTGGTGGCACAGATACGCAGTATTTT.

The rearrangement uses TRBV28 and TRBJ2-2; TRBD1 is a possible D gene (5 bases). Trimming took 3 bases from V and 4 from J, leaving 9 bases between them. Germline CDR1 reads MDHEN; CDR2 reads SYDVKM. The CDR3 is made up of 14 amino acids. The CDR3 sequence is CASSFGRATGELFF. CDR3 sequence (DNA): TGTGCCAGCAGTTTCGGCAGGGCCACCGGGGAGCTGTTTTTT.

The chain is built from TRBV5-6 and TRBJ1-4; D unresolved. Trimming cost V 4 bases and J 8 bases, with 15 bases left between them. Germline V gene sequence: CDR1 SGHDT, CDR2 YYEEEE. This CDR3 comprises 14 residues. The CDR3 loop is CASSLWGEGEKLFF. DNA of the CDR3: TGTGCCAGCAGCCTTTGGGGAGAGGGAGAAAAACTGTTTTTT.

CDR3 coding DNA: TGTGCCAGCTCACCGACGATGGGGACAAATAGCAATCAGCCCCAGCATTTT. Translating it yields CASSPTMGTNSNQPQHF. This chain connects TRBV18 to TRBJ1-5, with D possibly matching TRBD1 (6 bases). The CDR3 length is 17 residues. Germline loops: CDR1 KGHSH, CDR2 LQKENI. V lost 3 bases, J lost 0 bases, and 15 bases lay in between. Variable domain in full (rest from reference TRBV18 and TRBJ1-5): NAGVMQNPRHLVRRRGQEARLRCSPMKGHSHVYWYRQLPEEGLKFMVYLQKENIIDESGMPKERFSAEFPKEGPSILRIQQVVRGDSAAYFCASSPTMGTNSNQPQHFGDGTRLSIL.

Details on this clone: A far larger clone is one base from this, pointing to a likely read error. The chain is built from TRBV28 and TRBJ1-1; D not resolved. This CDR3 has 13 amino acids. V was cut by 7 bases and J by 0 bases, with 9 bases left in between. Looked up from germline, CDR1 is MDHEN and CDR2 is SYDVKM. The CDR3, as DNA: TGTGCCAGCACCCCCGGGATGAACACTGAAGCTTTCTTT. Its translation is CASTPGMNTEAFF.

In its sample, this clone was seen a few times. V usage is TRBV20-1 and J usage is TRBJ2-7, with TRBD1 matching 8 bases. Trimming removed 3 bases from V and 2 bases from J; junction bases left unmatched: 6. The germline V gene has CDR1 DFQATT and CDR2 SNEGSKA (reference sequence). The CDR3 consists of 14 residues. The DNA of the CDR3 is TGCAGTGCTAGTTTCAGGGGGCGTCCCTACGAGCAGTACTTC. Encoded protein: CSASFRGRPYEQYF.

In this sample, this clone turned up once. The chain carries TRBV10-3 and TRBJ1-6; TRBD1 agrees at 9 bases. Germline CDR1 ENHRY, CDR2 SYGVKD. This CDR3 spans 16 amino acids. Trimming cost V 10 bases and J 4 bases; bases outside gene matches: 11. The CDR3 protein is CATRPDRGVYNSPLHF. The CDR3 DNA sequence: TGTGCCACCCGACCGGACAGGGGTGTTTATAATTCACCCCTCCACTTT.

This clone was counted once. The chain links TRBV18 to TRBJ2-2, with a possible D match to TRBD1 (5 bases). Trimming pared 1 base from V and 6 bases from J, leaving 18 bases between. Germline loops: CDR1 KGHSH, CDR2 LQKENI. The CDR3 sequence is 17 residues long. The CDR3, as DNA: TGTGCCAGCTCACCACGGGTACAGGTTAATCGGGCCGGGGAGCTGTTTTTT. Translating it yields CASSPRVQVNRAGELFF.

The chain employs TRBV5-5 and TRBJ2-1; no clear D gene. Trimming removed 4 bases at V and 8 bases at J, with 10 bases between. The CDR3 has 12 residues. The V gene's germline CDR1 is SGHKS and CDR2 YYEKEE (reference sequence). The CDR3 sequence: CASSPPSYEQFF. As DNA, the CDR3 is TGTGCCAGCAGCCCCCCCAGTTATGAGCAGTTCTTC.

The genes are TRBV2 and TRBJ2-2, with D possibly matching TRBD1 (6 bases). Deletions cut 6 bases from V and 6 bases from J, with 17 bases between. The CDR3 contains 15 residues. The germline V gene has CDR1 SNHLY and CDR2 FYNNEI. The CDR3 DNA follows: TGTGCCAGCAGAAGCCAGGGGCTTTATTCCGGGGAGCTGTTTTTT. Residues: CASRSQGLYSGELFF.